This T cell receptor (beta chain) was observed in a study of blood T cell repertoires in COVID-19. The CDR3 runs to 11 residues. In germline, CDR1 is SNHLY, CDR2 FYNNEI. The germline V and J ends were trimmed by 5 bases and 5 bases, with 7 bases remaining between them. Method: immunoSEQ multiplex PCR; TCRdb's copy keeps in-frame clones and lacks some. The top ten clones hold 7.5% to 9% of a sample with 200,000 to 300,000 clones, 75% to 90% of them seen once. The sequence came from a human donor in a cohort sampled during active COVID-19. The sample was peripheral blood. The chain is built from TRBV2 and TRBJ2-7; perhaps TRBD1 as D (6 bases). The CDR3 DNA reads as TGTGCCAGCAGTACAGGGAACGAGCAGTACTTC. It encodes CASSTGNEQYF.